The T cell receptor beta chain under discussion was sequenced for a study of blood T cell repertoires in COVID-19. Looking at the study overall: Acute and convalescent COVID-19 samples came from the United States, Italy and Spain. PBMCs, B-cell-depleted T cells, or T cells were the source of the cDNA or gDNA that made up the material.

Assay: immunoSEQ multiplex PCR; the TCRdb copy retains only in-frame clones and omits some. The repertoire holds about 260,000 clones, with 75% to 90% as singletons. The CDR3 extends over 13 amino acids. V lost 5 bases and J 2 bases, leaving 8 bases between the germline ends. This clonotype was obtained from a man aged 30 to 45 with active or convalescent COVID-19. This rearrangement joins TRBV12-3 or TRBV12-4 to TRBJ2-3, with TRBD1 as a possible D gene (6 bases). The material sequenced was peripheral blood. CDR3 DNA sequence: TGTGCCAGCAGTACAGGGCCCACAGATACGCAGTATTTT. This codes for CASSTGPTDTQYF.